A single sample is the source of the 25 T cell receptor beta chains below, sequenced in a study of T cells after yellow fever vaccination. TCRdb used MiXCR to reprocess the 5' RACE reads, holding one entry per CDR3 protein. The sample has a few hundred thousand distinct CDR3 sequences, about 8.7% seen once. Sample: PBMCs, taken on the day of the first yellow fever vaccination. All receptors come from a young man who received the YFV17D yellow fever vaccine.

The CDR3 reads CASSLKRFGTDTQYF. The CDR3 DNA follows: TGTGCCAGCAGCTTAAAACGATTCGGCACAGATACGCAGTATTTT. This chain joins TRBV7-8 and TRBJ2-3; D not resolved. Germline V gives CDR1 SGHVS, CDR2 FQNEAQ. Trimming stripped 2 bases from V and 1 base from J, with 10 bases between. This CDR3 region has 15 residues.

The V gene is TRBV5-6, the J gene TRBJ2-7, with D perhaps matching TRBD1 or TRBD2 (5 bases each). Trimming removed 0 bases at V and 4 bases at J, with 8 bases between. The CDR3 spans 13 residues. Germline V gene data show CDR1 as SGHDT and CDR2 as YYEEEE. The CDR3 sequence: CASSLGGRYEQYV. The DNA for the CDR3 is TGTGCCAGCAGCTTGGGGGGGAGATACGAGCAGTACGTC.

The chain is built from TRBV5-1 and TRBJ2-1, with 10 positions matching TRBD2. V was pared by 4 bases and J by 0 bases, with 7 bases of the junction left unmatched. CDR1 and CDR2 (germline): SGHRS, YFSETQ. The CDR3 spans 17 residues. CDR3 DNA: TGCGCCAGCAGCCATACTAGCGGGGCTAGCTCCTACAATGAGCAGTTCTTC. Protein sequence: CASSHTSGASSYNEQFF.

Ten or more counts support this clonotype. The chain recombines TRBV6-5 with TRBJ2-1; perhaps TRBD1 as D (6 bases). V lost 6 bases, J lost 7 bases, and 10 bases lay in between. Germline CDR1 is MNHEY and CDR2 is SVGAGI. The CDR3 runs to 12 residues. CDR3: CASSSDRNEQFF. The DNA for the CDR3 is TGTGCCAGCAGCTCCGACAGGAATGAGCAGTTCTTC.

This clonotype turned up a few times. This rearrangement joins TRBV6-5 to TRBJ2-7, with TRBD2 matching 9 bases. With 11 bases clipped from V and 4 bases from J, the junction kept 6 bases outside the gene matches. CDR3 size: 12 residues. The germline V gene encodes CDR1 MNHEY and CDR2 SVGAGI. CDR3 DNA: TGTGCCTGCGGCGGGGGGGCTTACGAGCAGTACTTC. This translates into CACGGGAYEQYF.

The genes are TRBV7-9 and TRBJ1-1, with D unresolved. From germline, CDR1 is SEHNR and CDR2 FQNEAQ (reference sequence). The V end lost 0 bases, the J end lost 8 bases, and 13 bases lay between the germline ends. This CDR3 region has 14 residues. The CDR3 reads CASSLAGRLSEAFF. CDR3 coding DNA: TGTGCCAGCAGCTTAGCAGGGCGGTTATCCGAAGCTTTCTTT.

The CDR3 spells CASSPLSGQFHF. The CDR3 bases are TGTGCCAGCAGCCCGCTCTCGGGACAGTTTCACTTT. J is TRBJ1-6 and V is TRBV7-9; 7 bases fit TRBD1. This CDR3 contains 12 residues. The trim removed 5 bases at V and 19 bases at J, leaving 11 bases unmatched. Per germline, CDR1 SEHNR and CDR2 FQNEAQ (reference sequence). The variable domain in full, completed from reference TRBV7-9 and TRBJ1-6, reads DTGVSQNPRHKITKRGQNVTFRCDPISEHNRLYWYRQTLGQGPEFLTYFQNEAQLEKSRLLSDRFSAERPKGSFSTLEIQRTEQGDSAMYLCASSPLSGQFHFGNGTRLTVT.

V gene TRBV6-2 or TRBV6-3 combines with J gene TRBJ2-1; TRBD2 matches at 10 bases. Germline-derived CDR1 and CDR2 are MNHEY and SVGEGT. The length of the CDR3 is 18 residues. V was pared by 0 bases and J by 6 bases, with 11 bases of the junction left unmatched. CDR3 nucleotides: TGTGCCAGCAGTTACTCGATAATAGCGGGGGGTGGGGGCAATGAGCAGTTCTTC. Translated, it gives CASSYSIIAGGGGNEQFF.

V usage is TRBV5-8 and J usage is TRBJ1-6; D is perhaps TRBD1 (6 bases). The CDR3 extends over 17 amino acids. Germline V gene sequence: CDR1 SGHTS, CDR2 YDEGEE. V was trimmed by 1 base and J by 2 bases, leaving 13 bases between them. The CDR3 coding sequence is TGTGCCAGCAGCTTGTTGGGACACTTCACCTATAATTCACCCCTCCACTTT. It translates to CASSLLGHFTYNSPLHF.

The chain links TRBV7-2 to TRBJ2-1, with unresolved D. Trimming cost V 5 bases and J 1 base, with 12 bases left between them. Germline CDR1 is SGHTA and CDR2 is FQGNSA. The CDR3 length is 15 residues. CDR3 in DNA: TGTGCCAGCAGCCTGGACCTCAGATCCTACAATGAGCAGTTCTTC. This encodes CASSLDLRSYNEQFF.

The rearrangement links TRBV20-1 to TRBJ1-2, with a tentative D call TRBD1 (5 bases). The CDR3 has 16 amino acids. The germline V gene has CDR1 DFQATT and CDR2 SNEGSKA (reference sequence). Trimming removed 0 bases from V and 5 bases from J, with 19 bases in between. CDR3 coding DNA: TGCAGTGCTAGAGACGTGGACACACTTAACCCTTATGGCTACACCTTC. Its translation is CSARDVDTLNPYGYTF.

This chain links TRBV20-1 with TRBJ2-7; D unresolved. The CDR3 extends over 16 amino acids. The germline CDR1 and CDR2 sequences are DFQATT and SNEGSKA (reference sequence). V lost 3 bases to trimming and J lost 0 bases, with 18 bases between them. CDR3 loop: CSASVRETPSSYEQYF. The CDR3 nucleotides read TGCAGTGCTAGTGTGCGTGAGACGCCTAGCTCCTACGAGCAGTACTTC.

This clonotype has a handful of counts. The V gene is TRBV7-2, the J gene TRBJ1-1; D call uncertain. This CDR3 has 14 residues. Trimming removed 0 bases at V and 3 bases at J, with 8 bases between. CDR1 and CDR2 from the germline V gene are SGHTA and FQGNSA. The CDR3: CASSLALRDTEAFF. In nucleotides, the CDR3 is TGTGCCAGCAGCTTAGCGCTCCGGGACACTGAAGCTTTCTTT.

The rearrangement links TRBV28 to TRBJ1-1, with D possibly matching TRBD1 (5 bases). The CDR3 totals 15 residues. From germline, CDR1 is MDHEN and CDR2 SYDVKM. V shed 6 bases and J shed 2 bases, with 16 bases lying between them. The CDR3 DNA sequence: TGTGCCAGCAGCCCGAGAACAGGCGGTAACACTGAAGCTTTCTTT. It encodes CASSPRTGGNTEAFF.

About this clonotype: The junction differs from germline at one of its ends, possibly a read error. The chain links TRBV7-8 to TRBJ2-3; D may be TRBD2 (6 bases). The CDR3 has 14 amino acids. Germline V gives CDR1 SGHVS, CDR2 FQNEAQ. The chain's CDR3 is CASSWGVRTDMQYF. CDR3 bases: TGTGCCAGCAGCTGGGGGGTCCGCACAGATATGCAGTATTTT.

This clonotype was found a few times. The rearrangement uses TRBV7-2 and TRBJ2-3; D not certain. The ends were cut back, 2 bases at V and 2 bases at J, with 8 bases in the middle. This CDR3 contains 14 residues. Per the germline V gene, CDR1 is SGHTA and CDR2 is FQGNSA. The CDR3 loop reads CASSLSHITDTQYF. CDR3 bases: TGTGCCAGCAGCTTATCTCATATCACAGATACGCAGTATTTT.

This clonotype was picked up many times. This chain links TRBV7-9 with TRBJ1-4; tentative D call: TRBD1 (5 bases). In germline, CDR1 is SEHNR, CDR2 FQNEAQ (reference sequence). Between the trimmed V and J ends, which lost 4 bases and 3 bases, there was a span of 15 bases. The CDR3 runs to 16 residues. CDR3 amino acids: CASSSGSRGANEKLFF. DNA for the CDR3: TGTGCCAGCAGCTCAGGGTCCCGCGGGGCTAATGAAAAACTGTTTTTT.

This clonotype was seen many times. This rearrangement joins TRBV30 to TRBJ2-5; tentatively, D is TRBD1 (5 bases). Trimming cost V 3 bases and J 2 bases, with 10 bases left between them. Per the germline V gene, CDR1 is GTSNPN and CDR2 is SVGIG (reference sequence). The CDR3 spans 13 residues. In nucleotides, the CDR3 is TGTGCCTGGAGGACAGCCCATCAAGAGACCCAGTACTTC. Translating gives CAWRTAHQETQYF.

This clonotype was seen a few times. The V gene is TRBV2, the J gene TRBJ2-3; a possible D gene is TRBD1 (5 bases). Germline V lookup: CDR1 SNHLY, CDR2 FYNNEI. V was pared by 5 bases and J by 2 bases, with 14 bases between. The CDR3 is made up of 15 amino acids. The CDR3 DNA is TGTGCCAGCAGTCCAATACAGGCGAACACAGATACGCAGTATTTT. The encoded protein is CASSPIQANTDTQYF.

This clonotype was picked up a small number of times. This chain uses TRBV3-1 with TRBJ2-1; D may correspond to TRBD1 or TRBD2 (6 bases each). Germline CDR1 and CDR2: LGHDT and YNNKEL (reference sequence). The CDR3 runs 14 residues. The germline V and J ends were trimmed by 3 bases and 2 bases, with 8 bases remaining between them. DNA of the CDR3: TGTGCCAGCAGCCAGGAGGGGGCCTACAATGAGCAGTTCTTC. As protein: CASSQEGAYNEQFF.

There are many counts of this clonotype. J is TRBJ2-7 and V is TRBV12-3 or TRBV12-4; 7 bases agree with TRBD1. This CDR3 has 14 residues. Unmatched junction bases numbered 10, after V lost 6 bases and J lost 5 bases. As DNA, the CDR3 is TGTGCCAGCAGCCCGACAGGGAATGGGGACGAGCAGTACTTC. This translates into CASSPTGNGDEQYF.

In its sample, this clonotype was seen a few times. CDR3 nucleotide sequence: TGTGCCAGCAGCCAACGGCGATGGGAGACAGGGGCCGGGGAGCTGTTTTTT. It codes for CASSQRRWETGAGELFF. The rearrangement links TRBV7-2 to TRBJ2-2; 8 bases fit TRBD1. The CDR3 contains 17 residues. CDR1 and CDR2 from the germline V gene are SGHTA and FQGNSA. V lost 5 bases and J lost 6; bases outside the gene matches: 14.

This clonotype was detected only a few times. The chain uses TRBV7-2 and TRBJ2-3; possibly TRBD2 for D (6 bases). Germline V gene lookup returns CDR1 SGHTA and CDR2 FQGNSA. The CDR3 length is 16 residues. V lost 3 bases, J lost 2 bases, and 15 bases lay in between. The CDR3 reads CASSFSRDSHTDTQYF. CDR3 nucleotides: TGTGCCAGCAGCTTCAGCCGGGACTCTCACACAGATACGCAGTATTTT.

The DNA of the CDR3 is TGTGCCAGCACCCTTCGCGGGGCAGGCACCGGGGAGCTGTTTTTT. It translates to CASTLRGAGTGELFF. The chain has TRBV11-2 and TRBJ2-2; possibly TRBD2 for D (6 bases). The CDR3 has 15 amino acids. The germline V gene encodes CDR1 SGHAT and CDR2 FQNNGV. The germline V and J ends were trimmed by 7 bases and 4 bases, with 16 bases remaining between them. Full variable domain (outside the CDR3, taken from reference TRBV11-2 and TRBJ2-2): EAGVAQSPRYKIIEKRQSVAFWCNPISGHATLYWYQQILGQGPKLLIQFQNNGVVDDSQLPKDRFSAERLKGVDSTLKIQPAKLEDSAVYLCASTLRGAGTGELFFGEGSRLTVL.

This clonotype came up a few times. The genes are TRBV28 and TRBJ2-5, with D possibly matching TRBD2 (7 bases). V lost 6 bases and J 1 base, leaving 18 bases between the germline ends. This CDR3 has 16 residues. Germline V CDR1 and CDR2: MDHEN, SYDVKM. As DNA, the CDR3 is TGTGCCAGCAGGACGCGGCGGGGGCATTCCCAAGAGACCCAGTACTTC. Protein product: CASRTRRGHSQETQYF.